The 10 T cell receptor beta chains given below trace back to one sample, sequenced in a study of PD-L1 blockade in urothelial cancer. Described time point: peripheral blood 6 weeks after treatment start. The method was immunoSEQ multiplex PCR; TCRdb's version includes in-frame clones alone and lacks a portion of them. The table lists 100,000 to 150,000 clones, roughly 83% of them singletons, with roughly 2.6% in the top ten. The sequences come from PBMCs, collected around atezolizumab (anti-PD-L1) treatment. These receptors came from a man in his fifties or sixties with urothelial cancer.

The V gene is TRBV19, the J gene TRBJ1-1, with 9 bases fitting TRBD1. Trimming cost V 5 bases and J 3 bases; bases outside gene matches: 4. Germline loops: CDR1 LNHDA, CDR2 SQIVND (reference sequence). The CDR3 covers 14 residues. The CDR3 DNA reads TGTGCCAGTAGTTCGGGACAGGGTTACACTGAAGCTTTCTTT. It encodes CASSSGQGYTEAFF.

This chain joins TRBV18 and TRBJ2-1; TRBD2 agrees at 9 bases. The germline V gene encodes CDR1 KGHSH and CDR2 LQKENI. The ends lost 0 bases at V and 5 bases at J; junction bases unmatched: 14. This CDR3 contains 19 residues. CDR3 residues: CASSPPASGAAKRHNEQFF. CDR3 nucleotides: TGTGCCAGCTCACCACCCGCTAGCGGGGCTGCAAAGCGGCACAATGAGCAGTTCTTC.

This chain links TRBV19 with TRBJ1-2, with D unclear. There are 15 residues in the CDR3. V gave up 9 bases and J gave up 0 bases, with 17 bases separating them. CDR1 is LNHDA, CDR2 SQIVND, per germline (reference sequence). The chain's CDR3 is CASKGFGGANYGYTF. The CDR3 bases are TGTGCCAGCAAAGGATTTGGCGGGGCTAACTATGGCTACACCTTC.

This chain connects TRBV4-1 to TRBJ2-7; no clear D. V was clipped by 0 bases and J by 6 bases, with 18 bases between them. Germline CDR1 is MGHRA and CDR2 is YSYEKL. The CDR3 spans 16 residues. The CDR3 nucleotides are TGCGCCAGCAGCCAAGAAAGACAAGACAATCCCTGCGAGCAGTACTTC. Its protein is CASSQERQDNPCEQYF.

J is TRBJ1-2 and V is TRBV28, with 8 bases lining up with TRBD1. The CDR3 has 17 amino acids. The germline V gene encodes CDR1 MDHEN and CDR2 SYDVKM. V dropped 5 bases and J dropped 6; count of bases not matched to a gene: 17. CDR3 sequence: CASSLYTLGTGRNGYTF. The DNA for the CDR3 is TGTGCCAGCAGTCTTTATACCCTGGGGACAGGTCGGAATGGCTACACCTTC.

The gene calls are TRBV7-9 and TRBJ1-4; 7 bases fit TRBD1. Germline trimming cut 5 bases from V and 7 bases from J; bases unmatched to any gene: 10. Germline values: CDR1 SEHNR, CDR2 FQNEAQ (reference sequence). The CDR3 is made up of 15 amino acids. CDR3 protein: CASSRWDSDLEKLFF. The CDR3 nucleotides read TGTGCCAGCAGCCGCTGGGACAGCGACCTTGAAAAACTGTTTTTT.

This clone has ten or more counts. The CDR3 loop is CASSQEETSTYEQYF. The CDR3 region has the DNA TGCGCCAGCAGCCAAGAGGAGACTAGCACCTACGAGCAGTACTTC. The J gene is TRBJ2-7, the V gene TRBV4-1; 7 bases fit TRBD2. The trim removed 0 bases at V and 2 bases at J, leaving 4 bases unmatched. CDR1 and CDR2 from the germline V gene are MGHRA and YSYEKL. The CDR3 length is 15 residues.

This clone was counted a few times. The V and J genes are TRBV6-6 and TRBJ2-7; D not certain. The germline V gene has CDR1 MNHNY and CDR2 SVGAGI (reference sequence). The CDR3 totals 13 residues. V lost 0 bases, J lost 6 bases, and 9 bases lay in between. CDR3 protein: CASSYSNSPEQYF. The CDR3 DNA sequence: TGTGCCAGCAGTTACTCGAACTCCCCCGAGCAGTACTTC.

This chain joins TRBV11-2 and TRBJ2-2; no firm D call. V lost 1 base and J 1 base, leaving 4 bases between the germline ends. Germline V lookup: CDR1 SGHAT, CDR2 FQNNGV. CDR3 size: 14 residues. CDR3 sequence: CASSLGQNTGELFF. For the CDR3, the DNA is TGTGCCAGCAGCTTAGGTCAGAACACCGGGGAGCTGTTTTTT.

This rearrangement joins TRBV11-3 to TRBJ2-7, with D tentatively TRBD2 (7 bases). Trimming removed 1 base from V and 2 bases from J, with 12 bases in between. This CDR3 comprises 15 residues. Germline V CDR1 and CDR2: SGHNT, YENEEA. CDR3 sequence: CASSLGFGGPYEQYF. The CDR3 nucleotides are TGTGCCAGCAGCTTAGGGTTCGGGGGGCCCTACGAGCAGTACTTC.